The 21 T cell receptor beta chains given below trace back to one sample, sequenced in a study of shared clonotypes between healthy human individuals. Generated by immunoSEQ multiplex PCR, the TCRdb table keeps only in-frame clones and is missing some. The sample has millions of clones, more than 80% seen once; the top ten hold 0.39%. The sequencing sample was made of naive CD4+ T cells from PBMCs. Specified subset: CD45RA+ positively selected. Receptor source: a man between 18 and 35 years old in good health. Some clones in this sample may be carry-over from other donors' samples.

The V call is TRBV28, the J call TRBJ1-5, with a possible D match to TRBD1 (5 bases). The CDR3 loop spans 16 amino acids. Germline assignment: CDR1 MDHEN and CDR2 SYDVKM. Trimming pared 6 bases from V and 0 bases from J, leaving 15 bases between. CDR3 loop: CASSPAGGSSNQPQHF. The CDR3 DNA follows: TGTGCCAGCAGCCCCGCGGGGGGTAGTAGCAATCAGCCCCAGCATTTT.

V gene TRBV15 combines with J gene TRBJ2-1; D is possibly TRBD1 (6 bases). This CDR3 has 12 amino acids. The ends were cut back, 3 bases at V and 10 bases at J, with 10 bases in the middle. The germline gives CDR1 LNHNV, CDR2 YYDKDF (reference sequence). CDR3 bases: TGTGCCACCAGCAGCGATACAGGGGAGCAGTTCTTC. Protein: CATSSDTGEQFF.

The chain couples TRBV19 to TRBJ1-2; unclear D gene. Trimming took off 6 bases at V and 8 bases at J, with 16 bases between the two ends. Germline CDR1 is LNHDA and CDR2 is SQIVND (reference sequence). The CDR3 is made up of 13 amino acids. The CDR3 DNA follows: TGTGCCAGTAGCCGCGCAGGTTTTGGAGGCTACACCTTC. This codes for CASSRAGFGGYTF.

The chain carries TRBV19 and TRBJ2-1; maybe TRBD1 (6 bases). Trimming stripped 5 bases from V and 2 bases from J, with 13 bases between. This CDR3 has 15 residues. Germline CDR1 LNHDA, CDR2 SQIVND (reference sequence). CDR3 protein: CASSSTGSTYNEQFF. CDR3 coding DNA: TGTGCCAGTAGTTCGACAGGTAGCACCTACAATGAGCAGTTCTTC.

The genes are TRBV6-1 and TRBJ2-3; 9 nucleotides match TRBD2. Germline V gives CDR1 MNHNS, CDR2 SASEGT. The CDR3 runs 15 residues. The V gene end was trimmed by 2 bases and the J gene end by 2 bases; junction bases not matched to a gene: 2. The CDR3 DNA reads TGTGCCAGCAGTGAATCTAGCGGGAACACAGATACGCAGTATTTT. Translating it yields CASSESSGNTDTQYF.

The rearrangement uses TRBV7-2 and TRBJ2-2; no clear D. Trimming left V 2 bases short and J 3 bases short, with 10 bases between. There are 15 residues in the CDR3. Germline assignment: CDR1 SGHTA and CDR2 FQGNSA. CDR3 sequence: CASSLFGGDTGELFF. In DNA form, the CDR3 reads TGTGCCAGCAGCTTATTCGGCGGAGACACCGGGGAGCTGTTTTTT.

CDR3 sequence: CASAMGATWDGYTF. The CDR3 DNA reads TGCGCCAGCGCCATGGGGGCAACCTGGGATGGCTACACCTTC. This sequence joins TRBV5-1 and TRBJ1-2, with a possible D match to TRBD1 (6 bases). V was clipped by 7 bases and J by 6 bases, with 19 bases between them. Germline CDR1 reads SGHRS; CDR2 reads YFSETQ. The CDR3 spans 14 residues.

The CDR3 loop is CASSLQAVSEAFF. The DNA for the CDR3 is TGTGCCAGCAGCCTCCAAGCCGTTAGTGAAGCTTTCTTT. The chain carries TRBV14 and TRBJ1-1, with D hard to call. Trimming took off 4 bases at V and 7 bases at J, with 13 bases between the two ends. CDR3 length: 13 amino acids. Looked up from germline, CDR1 is SGHDN and CDR2 is FVKESK.

The gene calls are TRBV19 and TRBJ1-3; 8 bases agree with TRBD1. The germline CDR1 and CDR2 sequences are LNHDA and SQIVND (reference sequence). The CDR3 consists of 16 residues. The ends lost 6 bases at V and 2 bases at J; junction bases unmatched: 9. Here the CDR3 DNA reads TGTGCCAGTAGGCCTCCTGAACAGGGGGCTGGAAACACCATATATTTT. This codes for CASRPPEQGAGNTIYF.

In its sample, this clone was seen a few times. This chain uses TRBV28 with TRBJ1-3; D uncertain. Trimming took 7 bases from V and 4 from J, leaving 5 bases between them. The CDR3 runs to 11 residues. The V gene's germline CDR1 is MDHEN and CDR2 SYDVKM. CDR3 sequence (DNA): TGTGCCAGCACTGCGGGAAACACCATATATTTT. It specifies CASTAGNTIYF.

This chain links TRBV4-1 with TRBJ1-3; no clear D. This CDR3 is 15 amino acids long. The V end lost 1 base, the J end lost 2 bases, and 9 bases lay between the germline ends. Germline V CDR1 and CDR2: MGHRA, YSYEKL. CDR3 residues: CASSQGVWPGNTIYF. In DNA form, the CDR3 reads TGCGCCAGCAGCCAAGGAGTTTGGCCTGGAAACACCATATATTTT.

The rearrangement uses TRBV28 and TRBJ2-3; D not resolved. Germline values: CDR1 MDHEN, CDR2 SYDVKM. CDR3 length equals 14 residues. V was cut by 7 bases and J by 6 bases, with 17 bases left in between. The chain's CDR3 is CASTEVLFADTQYF. DNA for the CDR3: TGTGCCAGCACCGAGGTACTATTTGCTGATACGCAGTATTTT.

This chain links TRBV28 with TRBJ2-5; D is perhaps TRBD2 (7 bases). The CDR3 is 15 residues long. Trimming shortened V by 7 bases and J by 4 bases, and 19 bases separated the two germline ends. Germline V gene data show CDR1 as MDHEN and CDR2 as SYDVKM. The CDR3: CASIGRGRFTETQYF. The CDR3 DNA reads as TGTGCCAGCATAGGGCGGGGGCGATTCACAGAGACCCAGTACTTC.

This clone turned up a few times. For the CDR3, the DNA is TGTGCCAGCAGCGTATCAGGGGTTAGCAATCAGCCCCAGCATTTT. Its protein is CASSVSGVSNQPQHF. The V and J genes are TRBV9 and TRBJ1-5; a weak D match, TRBD1 (6 bases). CDR3 length: 15 residues. Germline lookup yields CDR1 SGDLS and CDR2 YYNGEE. V was clipped by 1 base and J by 0 bases, with 8 bases between them.

The chain is built from TRBV9 and TRBJ2-7; possibly TRBD1 or TRBD2 for D (5 bases each). V lost 3 bases and J 0 bases, leaving 13 bases between the germline ends. The length of the CDR3 is 15 residues. Germline assignment: CDR1 SGDLS and CDR2 YYNGEE. CDR3 region: CASSAAGTSSYEQYF. In nucleotides, the CDR3 is TGTGCCAGCAGCGCGGCCGGGACCTCCTCCTACGAGCAGTACTTC.

The rearrangement joins TRBV10-1 to TRBJ2-1, with 8 bases lining up with TRBD2. V lost 7 bases, J lost 8 bases, and 7 bases stayed unmatched. CDR1 is WNHNN and CDR2 is SYGVQD in the germline V gene (reference sequence). This CDR3 comprises 13 residues. CDR3 sequence (DNA): TGCGCCAGCACCGCGGGTAGCGGGGATGAGCAGTTCTTC. Protein product: CASTAGSGDEQFF.

The chain combines TRBV30 with TRBJ1-2, with unresolved D. V was clipped by 3 bases and J by 6 bases, with 11 bases between them. Per the germline V gene, CDR1 is GTSNPN and CDR2 is SVGIG (reference sequence). The CDR3 has 12 residues. The CDR3 nucleotides read TGTGCCTGGAGAGGCCCGAGCCATGGCTACACCTTC. This sequence encodes CAWRGPSHGYTF. Filled out from reference TRBV30 and TRBJ1-2, the complete variable domain reads SQTIHQWPATLVQPVGSPLSLECTVEGTSNPNLYWYRQAAGRGLQLLFYSVGIGQISSEVPQNLSASRPQDRQFILSSKKLLLSDSGFYLCAWRGPSHGYTFGSGTRLTVV.

This sequence joins TRBV2 and TRBJ2-1; 11 bases match TRBD2. The trim removed 6 bases at V and 6 bases at J, leaving 7 bases unmatched. The CDR3 sequence is 15 residues long. Germline V gene lookup returns CDR1 SNHLY and CDR2 FYNNEI. The CDR3 loop is CASSGFGLAGNEQFF. CDR3 DNA: TGTGCCAGCAGCGGGTTCGGACTAGCGGGCAATGAGCAGTTCTTC.

This clone showed up just once. The V gene is TRBV29-1, the J gene TRBJ2-7, with D tentatively TRBD1 or TRBD2 (5 bases each). The germline V and J ends were trimmed by 4 bases and 0 bases, with 13 bases remaining between them. CDR3 size: 14 residues. Germline V gene lookup returns CDR1 SQVTM and CDR2 ANQGSEA. CDR3 in DNA: TGCAGCGTTGCGTCCGGGACCTTCTCCTACGAGCAGTACTTC. This sequence encodes CSVASGTFSYEQYF.

The V call is TRBV2, the J call TRBJ1-2; D is unclear. Trimming cost V 8 bases and J 4 bases, with 11 bases left between them. Germline V lookup: CDR1 SNHLY, CDR2 FYNNEI. There are 12 residues in the CDR3. The CDR3 here is CASSGSFYGYTF. The CDR3 nucleotides read TGTGCCAGCTCTGGCAGTTTCTATGGCTACACCTTC.

V and J are TRBV30 and TRBJ1-2, with D maybe TRBD1 (5 bases). Germline CDR1 is GTSNPN and CDR2 is SVGIG (reference sequence). V was trimmed by 0 bases and J by 3 bases, leaving 11 bases between them. The CDR3 consists of 14 residues. The CDR3 reads CAWSVIGGHYGYTF. The CDR3 region has the DNA TGTGCCTGGAGTGTAATCGGGGGACACTATGGCTACACCTTC.